Below are 18 T cell receptor beta chains sequenced from a single sample in a study of patients and donors after allogeneic stem cell transplantation. TCRdb reprocessed the RT-PCR reads via MiXCR and lists one record per CDR3 protein. The sample has fewer than 250,000 distinct CDR3 sequences, around 14% seen once. Sequencing used blood, either unsorted or a sorted T cell fraction (not recorded which). The receptors were sampled from a human donor who was either an allogeneic HSCT recipient or a stem cell or donor lymphocyte infusion donor (not recorded which). It is not recorded whose cells these are; they may come from a transplant donor.

This clonotype was observed many times. The chain recombines TRBV3-1 with TRBJ2-7; 10 bases line up with TRBD2. V lost 2 bases and J lost 3; bases outside the gene matches: 1. Germline V gene sequence: CDR1 LGHDT, CDR2 YNNKEL (reference sequence). The CDR3 length is 14 residues. The CDR3 here is CASSQLAGDYEQYF. CDR3 coding DNA: TGTGCCAGCAGCCAACTAGCGGGGGACTACGAGCAGTACTTC.

This clonotype occurred many times. This sequence joins TRBV5-1 and TRBJ1-2; D uncertain. This CDR3 region has 15 residues. The V end lost 0 bases, the J end lost 8 bases, and 17 bases lay between the germline ends. CDR1 and CDR2 (germline): SGHRS, YFSETQ. The CDR3 sequence: CASSLAAGLDGGYTF. CDR3 nucleotides: TGCGCCAGCAGCTTGGCGGCAGGCCTCGACGGGGGCTACACCTTC.

The chain recombines TRBV6-2 or TRBV6-3 with TRBJ2-1; 9 bases line up with TRBD2. The germline V gene encodes CDR1 MNHEY and CDR2 SVGEGT. CDR3 length: 17 amino acids. V shed 7 bases, J shed 1 base, and the junction held 11 bases outside the gene matches. CDR3: CASTTTRSGGSYNEQFF. The CDR3 region has the DNA TGTGCCAGCACCACCACCCGAAGCGGGGGGTCCTACAATGAGCAGTTCTTC.

This clonotype occurred a few times. The rearrangement links TRBV6-4 to TRBJ2-4; D unresolved. V lost 11 bases and J lost 1, with 6 bases in between. The CDR3 length is 11 residues. CDR1 MRHNA and CDR2 SNTAGT come from the germline V gene. The CDR3 loop is CASWAKNIQYF. The CDR3 bases are TGTGCCTCCTGGGCCAAAAACATTCAGTACTTC.

This sequence joins TRBV5-5 and TRBJ1-5, with 8 bases matching TRBD1. CDR3 length: 15 amino acids. With 4 bases clipped from V and 1 base from J, the junction kept 4 bases outside the gene matches. Germline values: CDR1 SGHKS, CDR2 YYEKEE (reference sequence). CDR3 sequence reads: CASSLDRVSNQPQHF. The CDR3 DNA follows: TGTGCCAGCAGCCTGGACAGGGTGAGCAATCAGCCCCAGCATTTT.

The V gene is TRBV2, the J gene TRBJ2-3; D ambiguous. The CDR3 is 11 residues long. Trimming cost V 7 bases and J 9 bases, with 11 bases left between them. In germline, CDR1 is SNHLY, CDR2 FYNNEI. The DNA of the CDR3 is TGTGCCAGCATGGAATTTGAAACGCAGTATTTT. It translates to CASMEFETQYF.

This clonotype has just a few counts. The rearrangement links TRBV6-2 or TRBV6-3 to TRBJ1-5; D unclear. Germline V gene sequence: CDR1 MNHEY, CDR2 SVGEGT. The CDR3 has 13 residues. Deletions cut 2 bases from V and 2 bases from J, with 4 bases between. This CDR3 is CASSYTRNQPQHF. CDR3 nucleotide sequence: TGTGCCAGCAGTTACACCCGCAATCAGCCCCAGCATTTT.

The rearrangement links TRBV6-1 to TRBJ2-3; D uncertain. CDR3 length equals 16 residues. Germline CDR1 MNHNS, CDR2 SASEGT. V was shortened by 6 bases and J by 7 bases, with 23 bases between the two germline ends. The CDR3 reads CASRPVLRPQGHTQYF. CDR3 coding DNA: TGTGCCAGCAGGCCCGTACTACGCCCTCAAGGGCATACGCAGTATTTT.

This clonotype was found a few times. The chain uses TRBV6-1 and TRBJ1-5; TRBD1 might be the D (5 bases). This CDR3 has 13 residues. V gave up 6 bases and J gave up 5 bases, with 11 bases separating them. The germline V gene encodes CDR1 MNHNS and CDR2 SASEGT. This CDR3 reads CASSAGLHQPQHF. The CDR3 nucleotides read TGTGCCAGCAGCGCAGGGCTTCATCAGCCCCAGCATTTT.

V usage is TRBV7-9 and J usage is TRBJ1-3; 10 nucleotides agree with TRBD1. This CDR3 has 17 residues. From germline, CDR1 is SEHNR and CDR2 FQNEAQ (reference sequence). The J segment lost 3 bases and the V segment lost 5 bases, leaving 10 bases of the junction unmatched. The CDR3 region is CASSTGQGSYGGNTIYF. In DNA, the CDR3 is TGTGCCAGCAGCACGGGACAGGGGAGCTATGGTGGAAACACCATATATTTT.

In this sample, this clonotype turned up a few times. This chain joins TRBV10-2 and TRBJ2-6, with D uncertain. Trimming left V 4 bases short and J 4 bases short, with 11 bases between. The CDR3 is 15 amino acids. Germline V gene data show CDR1 as WSHSY and CDR2 as SAAADI. The CDR3 nucleotides are TGCGCCAGCAGTGGCTCCCTCTCGGGGGCCAACGTCCTGACTTTC. This codes for CASSGSLSGANVLTF.

The chain recombines TRBV7-6 with TRBJ2-2; TRBD2 agrees at 8 bases. V trimming: 5 bases; J trimming: 0 bases; junction bases outside the gene matches: 2. Germline assignment: CDR1 SGHVS and CDR2 FNYEAQ. The CDR3 is made up of 15 amino acids. This CDR3 reads CASSQGLANTGELFF. The CDR3 DNA reads as TGTGCCAGCAGCCAGGGACTAGCGAACACCGGGGAGCTGTTTTTT. The full variable domain, in which reference TRBV7-6 and TRBJ2-2 provide the parts outside the CDR3, is GAGVSQSPRYKVTKRGQDVALRCDPISGHVSLYWYRQALGQGPEFLTYFNYEAQQDKSGLPNDRFSAERPEGSISTLTIQRTEQRDSAMYRCASSQGLANTGELFFGEGSRLTVL.

This clonotype came up many times. In DNA, the CDR3 is TGCGCCAGCAGCTTGGGAGGTGGAGGGTCCGGTAATGAGCAGTTCTTC. Translating it yields CASSLGGGGSGNEQFF. The rearrangement joins TRBV5-1 to TRBJ2-1; TRBD2 might be the D (6 bases). Germline CDR1 reads SGHRS; CDR2 reads YFSETQ. The CDR3 has 16 amino acids. The V end was cut by 0 bases, the J end by 7 bases, with 17 bases between.

This clonotype was seen a few times. The V call is TRBV20-1, the J call TRBJ2-2, with TRBD2 matching over 7 bases. The germline V gene has CDR1 DFQATT and CDR2 SNEGSKA (reference sequence). The CDR3 is 15 residues long. J lost 3 bases, V lost 2 bases, and 6 bases had no gene match. The CDR3 is CSARFAGVDTGELFF. Written as DNA, the CDR3 is TGCAGTGCTAGATTTGCGGGAGTCGACACCGGGGAGCTGTTTTTT.

This chain connects TRBV30 to TRBJ1-5, with 7 bases identical to TRBD1. The CDR3 covers 15 residues. The V segment lost 1 base and the J segment 6 bases; nucleotides outside the gene matches: 9. CDR1 and CDR2 from the germline V gene are GTSNPN and SVGIG (reference sequence). In DNA form, the CDR3 reads TGTGCCTGGAGTGGAGGCAGGGGGTCGCGTCAGCCCCAGCATTTT. Its translation is CAWSGGRGSRQPQHF.

In this sample, this clonotype turned up many times. The chain recombines TRBV20-1 with TRBJ2-5, with D unclear. The CDR3 length is 11 residues. The V gene lost 3 bases and the J gene lost 2 bases, with 4 bases spanning the gap. Per germline, CDR1 DFQATT and CDR2 SNEGSKA (reference sequence). As DNA, the CDR3 is TGCAGTGCTAGCGGTCAAGAGACCCAGTACTTC. This gives the protein CSASGQETQYF.

At least ten counts were recorded for this clonotype. The V and J genes are TRBV21-1 and TRBJ1-2; TRBD1 is the table's D call and was not checked against the DNA. TRBV21-1 is labeled a pseudogene. The CDR3 totals 12 residues. CDR3 DNA: TGTGCCGTCCCAACAGGGGGCTATGGCTACACCTTC. It specifies CAVPTGGYGYTF.

Ten or more counts support this clonotype. The rearrangement joins TRBV5-1 to TRBJ2-1, with 7 bases that match TRBD2. This CDR3 comprises 14 residues. From germline, CDR1 is SGHRS and CDR2 YFSETQ. V lost 0 bases to trimming and J lost 5 bases; unmatched junction nucleotides: 2. The CDR3 nucleotides read TGCGCCAGCAGCTTGGCGGGGGGAAACAATGAGCAGTTCTTC. Protein: CASSLAGGNNEQFF.